This T cell receptor beta chain was obtained from a study of cytomegalovirus exposure and HLA in healthy donors. Regarding the study as a whole: The authors later found most CMV-associated TCR beta chains appeared HLA-restricted.

V was clipped by 5 bases and J by 6 bases; unmatched bases: 4. The CDR3 spans 13 residues. Per the germline V gene, CDR1 is SGHTS and CDR2 is YDEGEE. The PCR was carried out with 60 Vbeta primers and 13 Jbeta primers. The table came from immunoSEQ multiplex PCR; TCRdb's copy has only in-frame clones and leaves some out. The sample holds 120,000 to 150,000 clones; over 60% are singletons and the top ten take approximately 1.6%. On this clone itself: Its antigen remains unidentified.

J is TRBJ2-2 and V is TRBV5-8, with 7 bases lining up with TRBD2. This clonotype was obtained from a woman younger than 35 in good health and CMV-seronegative. Sequencing was performed on PBMCs. CDR3 residues: CASRWTSSGELFF. CDR3 sequence (DNA): TGTGCCAGCAGATGGACTAGTTCCGGGGAGCTGTTTTTT.